This T cell receptor (beta chain) stems from a study of blood T cell repertoires in COVID-19. Study in general: Samples representing acute and convalescent COVID-19 were sourced from the United States, Italy and Spain. T cells, B-cell-depleted T cells, or PBMCs provided the cDNA or gDNA that served as material.

Germline V gene lookup returns CDR1 MNHEY and CDR2 SMNVEV (reference sequence). This CDR3 is 14 amino acids long. V shed 2 bases and J 5 bases; nucleotides not matched to a gene: 0. In the authors' workflow: Reference gene primers were amplified, and this amplification served to estimate nucleated cell counts. Sequenced by immunoSEQ multiplex PCR; TCRdb stores in-frame clones only, minus some. The DNA gave D and trimming, while V, J and clone size come from that table. The data contain about 140,000 clones, 80% to 85% of them seen just once; the ten biggest clones take up more than 3.5%. The receptor was derived from a woman aged 55 to 70 with acute or convalescent COVID-19. This sequence joins TRBV27 and TRBJ1-5; 10 bases are a match to TRBD1. The sequenced material came from peripheral blood. Here the CDR3 reads CASSLGTGDQPQHF. CDR3 sequence (DNA): TGTGCCAGCAGTTTAGGGACAGGGGATCAGCCCCAGCATTTT.